This TCR beta chain was recorded in a study of prognosis after radiotherapy for stage I lung cancer (dated by TCRdb to about 2021). A note on the overall study: Fewer than 20 stage I NSCLC patients were enrolled in Nanjing, China, between 2018 and early 2019. Roughly 5 patients had oligometastatic NSCLC after surgical resection of the primary tumor, and more than eleven had newly diagnosed primary stage I lung tumors. All patients were regarded as medically inoperable, because of comorbidities in about twelve patients and refusal of surgery in roughly seven patients. The cohort was made up of some 12 men and more than five women, with a median age of around 78 years and an age range of about 50 to 95 years. About 12 patients had adenocarcinoma and about 7 had squamous cell carcinoma as the tumor histology. Image-guided IMRT or VMAT was used to deliver SBRT in 3 to 5 fractions at a biologically effective dose of at least 100 Gy. SBRT was not combined with any concurrent therapy in any patient. Four of the 19 patients developed distant metastases after SBRT, at a median of roughly seven months; the other 15 showed no significant progression. This study profiled peripheral blood TCR beta repertoires from stage I NSCLC patients before and after stereotactic body radiotherapy and linked the repertoires to distant failure. For each of the approximately 19 patients, one blood sample was taken before SBRT and one after, so the study sequenced some 38 samples in total. What the study reported, not specific to this receptor: The study was limited by the small cohort and short follow-up, and independent validation of the study findings is required. Post-SBRT Shannon entropy and its change from baseline were lower in patients who developed distant metastases; baseline Shannon entropy was not associated with metastases. No adjustment for multiple comparisons was applied to any of the reported P values. No determination of tumor specificity was made for expanded TCR clones. Differences by metastasis status were reportedly seen in TRBV and TRBJ usage frequencies, involving two V genes at baseline and, after SBRT, eight to ten V genes and two J genes. A decrease in unique TCR clone counts was observed after SBRT (median roughly 10,000 before versus several thousand after; Wilcoxon paired P=0.011).

Two rounds of multiplex PCR were performed to amplify the TCR beta CDR3 region from genomic DNA. In the first round of PCR, primers specific to each TRBV and TRBJ gene were used, and the primer sequences are filed in Chinese patent CN105087789A. Universal primers were used in the second PCR round. The Roche High Pure PCR Template Preparation Kit was used to extract genomic DNA from the frozen PBMCs. The libraries underwent paired-end sequencing with 151 bp reads on an Illumina HiSeq 3000. Regarding the original processing steps: CutAdapt was used to discard raw reads that did not contain the multiplex PCR primer sequences. Using PEAR, the high-quality paired reads were merged into contigs. MiXCR assigned TRB V, D and J gene segments to each contig by aligning to reference sequences. To remove sequencing errors, CDR3 sequences were clustered according to base quality and sequence similarity. Diversity was calculated as Shannon entropy divided by the natural log of the number of productive TCR sequences. To get clonality, Shannon entropy was divided by the natural log of the number of unique clonotypes, and that result was subtracted from one. Progression-free survival cut-offs for repertoire metrics were chosen using the Youden index of ROC curves, with analyses run in R 3.5.3. TCRdb trimmed the raw reads at Q25, called clones with MiXCR and kept productive beta chains. Identical CDR3 protein sequences are pooled into one entry, listed with their most common genes and DNA. Here the V and J calls rest on TCRdb's processing, not on the authors' analysis. Within this sample are nearly 25,000 distinct CDR3 sequences, with about 36% of them counted one time only. The ten largest clones take up over 50% of the sample.

Reading the germline V gene gives CDR1 SQVTM and CDR2 ANQGSEA. The CDR3 runs 11 residues from the cysteine to the phenylalanine. The retained sequence is limited to the CDR3, 33 bases, with the frame set at the first base. No patient had a history of other malignancies or prior chemotherapy or radiotherapy, and all had node-negative disease on CT and PET/CT. At each of the two time points, approximately 6.2 milliliters of peripheral venous blood were collected into EDTA tubes. PBMCs were isolated by Ficoll-Paque Plus density-gradient centrifugation. Right after collection, samples were kept at -80 degrees C until analysis. Remarks on this clonotype: Its antigen is still unknown. This may stem from a read error, because a much larger clone lies one nucleotide away.

The receptor chain draws on TRBV29-1 and TRBJ1-4; there is no confident call for the D gene. The sequence derives from a donor aged 50 or older with non-small cell lung cancer. The sample consisted of PBMCs, taken before or after stereotactic body radiation therapy (not recorded which). The DNA reads as follows: TGCAGCGTTCTATCTAATGGAAAACTGTTTTTT. Translation gives CSVLSNGKLFF.